This TCR beta chain stems from a study of OX40 agonist ivuxolimab in advanced cancers. Germline V lookup: CDR1 KGHSH, CDR2 LQKENI. Trimming removed 6 bases from V and 8 bases from J, with 14 bases in between. This CDR3 comprises 13 residues. Sequencing was performed with immunoSEQ multiplex PCR; in TCRdb, only in-frame clones are kept and a portion is missing. Seen here are over 65,000 clones, 84% observed once, and the top ten hold roughly 0.5%. The V gene is TRBV18, the J gene TRBJ2-4; D is undetermined. This sequence was found in an adult with an advanced solid tumor such as melanoma, head and neck, liver or kidney cancer. Sequencing used CD4+ or CD8+ T cells sorted from blood, obtained in a trial of the OX40 agonist ivuxolimab. The CDR3 loop reads CASSPPHRDIQYF. The CDR3 bases are TGTGCCAGCTCTCCCCCACACCGGGACATTCAGTACTTC.